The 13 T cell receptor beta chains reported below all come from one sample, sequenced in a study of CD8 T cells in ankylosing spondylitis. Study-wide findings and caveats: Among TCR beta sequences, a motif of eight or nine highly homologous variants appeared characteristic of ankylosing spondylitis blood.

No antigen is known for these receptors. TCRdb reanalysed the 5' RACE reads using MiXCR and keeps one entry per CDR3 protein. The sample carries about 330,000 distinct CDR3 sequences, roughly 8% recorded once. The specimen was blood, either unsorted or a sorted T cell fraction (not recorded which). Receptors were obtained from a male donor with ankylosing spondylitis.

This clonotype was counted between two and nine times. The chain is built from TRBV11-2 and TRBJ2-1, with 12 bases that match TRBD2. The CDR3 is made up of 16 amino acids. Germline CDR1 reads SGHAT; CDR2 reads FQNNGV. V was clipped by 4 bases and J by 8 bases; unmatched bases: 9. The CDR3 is CASSSRTSGASHEQFF. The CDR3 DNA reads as TGTGCCAGCAGCTCCAGGACTAGCGGGGCGTCGCATGAGCAGTTCTTC. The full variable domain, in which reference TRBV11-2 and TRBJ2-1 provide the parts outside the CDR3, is EAGVAQSPRYKIIEKRQSVAFWCNPISGHATLYWYQQILGQGPKLLIQFQNNGVVDDSQLPKDRFSAERLKGVDSTLKIQPAKLEDSAVYLCASSSRTSGASHEQFFGPGTRLTVL.

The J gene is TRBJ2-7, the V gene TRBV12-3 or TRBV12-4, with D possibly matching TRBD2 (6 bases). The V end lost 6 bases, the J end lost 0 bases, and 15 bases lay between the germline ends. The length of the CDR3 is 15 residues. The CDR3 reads CASSHLAVNSYEQYF. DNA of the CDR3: TGTGCCAGCAGCCATTTAGCGGTTAACTCCTACGAGCAGTACTTC.

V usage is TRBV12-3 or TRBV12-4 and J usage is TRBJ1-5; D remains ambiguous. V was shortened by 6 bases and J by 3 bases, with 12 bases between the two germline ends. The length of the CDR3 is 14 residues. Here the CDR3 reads CASSYRAYNQPQHF. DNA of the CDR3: TGTGCCAGCAGCTACCGGGCCTACAATCAGCCCCAGCATTTT.

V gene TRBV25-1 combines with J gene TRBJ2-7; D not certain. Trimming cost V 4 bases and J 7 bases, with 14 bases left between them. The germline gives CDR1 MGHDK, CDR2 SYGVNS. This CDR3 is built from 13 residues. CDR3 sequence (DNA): TGTGCCAGCAGTGTTGCGGACCCTTTGGAGCAGTACTTC. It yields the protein CASSVADPLEQYF.

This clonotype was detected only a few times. The CDR3 loop reads CASSEEAGGPDEQYF. The CDR3 DNA reads TGTGCCAGCAGTGAAGAGGCGGGAGGGCCCGACGAGCAGTACTTC. The gene calls are TRBV2 and TRBJ2-7, with 9 nucleotides matching TRBD2. CDR1 is SNHLY and CDR2 is FYNNEI in the germline V gene. The ends lost 1 base at V and 5 bases at J; junction bases unmatched: 6. There are 15 residues in the CDR3.

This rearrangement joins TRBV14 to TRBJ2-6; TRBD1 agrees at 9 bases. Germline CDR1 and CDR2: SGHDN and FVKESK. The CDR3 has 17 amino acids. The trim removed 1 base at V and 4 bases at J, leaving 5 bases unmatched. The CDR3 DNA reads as TGTGCCAGCAGCCAAGGGGACAGGGCTTTGGGGGCCAACGTCCTGACTTTC. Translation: CASSQGDRALGANVLTF. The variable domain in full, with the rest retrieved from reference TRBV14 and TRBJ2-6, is EAGVTQFPSHSVIEKGQTVTLRCDPISGHDNLYWYRRVMGKEIKFLLHFVKESKQDESGMPNNRFLAERTGGTYSTLKVQPAELEDSGVYFCASSQGDRALGANVLTFGAGSRLTVL.

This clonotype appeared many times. CDR3 loop: CASSLAATGDYGYTF. The CDR3, as DNA: TGTGCCAGCAGCTTAGCTGCTACAGGGGATTATGGCTACACCTTC. The chain employs TRBV7-2 and TRBJ1-2; 7 nucleotides agree with TRBD1. CDR1 and CDR2 (germline): SGHTA, FQGNSA. Trimming at V came to 0 bases and at J to 5 bases, leaving 6 bases not matched to a gene. The CDR3 runs to 15 residues. Using reference TRBV7-2 and TRBJ1-2 for the parts outside the CDR3, the full variable domain is GAGVSQSPSNKVTEKGKDVELRCDPISGHTALYWYRQSLGQGLEFLIYFQGNSAPDKSGLPSDRFSAERTGGSVSTLTIQRTQQEDSAVYLCASSLAATGDYGYTFGSGTRLTVV.

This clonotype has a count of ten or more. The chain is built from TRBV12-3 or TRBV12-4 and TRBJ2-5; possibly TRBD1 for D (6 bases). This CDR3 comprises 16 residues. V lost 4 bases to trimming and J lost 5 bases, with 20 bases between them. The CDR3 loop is CASSSTRPQGVETQYF. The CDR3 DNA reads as TGTGCCAGCAGTTCGACCCGCCCACAGGGCGTGGAGACCCAGTACTTC.

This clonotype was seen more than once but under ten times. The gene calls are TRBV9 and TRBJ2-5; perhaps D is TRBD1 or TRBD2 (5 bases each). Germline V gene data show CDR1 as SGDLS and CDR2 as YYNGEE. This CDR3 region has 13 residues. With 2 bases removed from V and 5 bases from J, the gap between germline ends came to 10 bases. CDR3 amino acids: CASSVNEGETQYF. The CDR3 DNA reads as TGTGCCAGCAGCGTCAATGAGGGGGAGACCCAGTACTTC.

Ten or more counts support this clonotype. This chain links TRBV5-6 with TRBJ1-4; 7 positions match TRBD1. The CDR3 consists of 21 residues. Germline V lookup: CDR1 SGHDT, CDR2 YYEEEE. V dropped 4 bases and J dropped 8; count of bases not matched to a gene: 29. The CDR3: CASSTTRWRDSFGTAGEKLFF. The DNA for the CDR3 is TGTGCCAGCAGCACCACCCGGTGGCGGGACAGCTTCGGAACAGCTGGCGAAAAACTGTTTTTT.

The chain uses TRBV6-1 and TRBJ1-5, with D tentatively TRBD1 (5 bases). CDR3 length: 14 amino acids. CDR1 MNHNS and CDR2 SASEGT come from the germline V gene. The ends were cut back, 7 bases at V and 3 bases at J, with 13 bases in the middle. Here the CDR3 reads CASTSRGINQPQHF. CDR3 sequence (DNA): TGTGCCAGCACCTCCCGGGGGATCAATCAGCCCCAGCATTTT.

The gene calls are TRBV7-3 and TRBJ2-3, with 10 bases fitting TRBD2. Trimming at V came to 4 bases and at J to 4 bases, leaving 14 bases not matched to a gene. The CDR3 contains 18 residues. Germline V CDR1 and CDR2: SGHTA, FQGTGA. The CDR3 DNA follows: TGTGCCAGCAGCTCACGGGTCCGAGCGGGAGGGCCCTCAGATACGCAGTATTTT. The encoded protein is CASSSRVRAGGPSDTQYF.

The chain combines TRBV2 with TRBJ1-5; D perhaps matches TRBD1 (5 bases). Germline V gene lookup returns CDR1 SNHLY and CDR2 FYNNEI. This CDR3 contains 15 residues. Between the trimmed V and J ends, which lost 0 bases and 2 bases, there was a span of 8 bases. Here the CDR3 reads CASSEASGRNQPQHF. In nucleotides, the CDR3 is TGTGCCAGCAGTGAAGCGTCGGGACGCAATCAGCCCCAGCATTTT.